The 18 T cell receptor beta chains presented below share a single source sample, sequenced in a study of blood T cell repertoires in COVID-19. The protocol was immunoSEQ multiplex PCR, while the TCRdb copy is restricted to in-frame clones and leaves out a portion. The repertoire has about 84,000 clones, about 86% of them found once; the top ten carry roughly 40%. Sequencing was performed on peripheral blood. The source of these receptors is a man aged 80 or over with active or convalescent COVID-19.

The chain combines TRBV9 with TRBJ2-5, with TRBD2 as a possible D gene (6 bases). V was trimmed by 3 bases and J by 5 bases, leaving 11 bases between them. The germline gives CDR1 SGDLS, CDR2 YYNGEE. The CDR3 has 13 amino acids. CDR3 DNA: TGTGCCAGCAGCGCCACGGGGAGGGAGACCCAGTACTTC. Amino acid sequence: CASSATGRETQYF.

The V gene is TRBV7-9, the J gene TRBJ1-1; possible D gene TRBD1, 5 bases. The V end lost 6 bases, the J end lost 1 base, and 9 bases lay between the germline ends. CDR1 is SEHNR and CDR2 is FQNEAQ in the germline V gene (reference sequence). The length of the CDR3 is 13 residues. The CDR3 nucleotides read TGTGCCAGCAGAAAGACAGCGAACACTGAAGCTTTCTTT. Translating it yields CASRKTANTEAFF.

The rearrangement links TRBV7-2 to TRBJ2-7, with 7 bases aligning to TRBD1. CDR3 length: 12 residues. Trimming removed 3 bases from V and 5 bases from J; junction bases left unmatched: 1. The germline CDR1 and CDR2 sequences are SGHTA and FQGNSA. The CDR3 spells CASSFDRDEQYF. In DNA, the CDR3 is TGTGCCAGCAGCTTCGACAGGGACGAGCAGTACTTC.

This chain joins TRBV28 and TRBJ1-1, with TRBD1 matching 7 bases. CDR1 is MDHEN and CDR2 is SYDVKM in the germline V gene. The CDR3 is 11 amino acids. J gave up 10 bases and V 5 bases, and 4 bases lay outside the gene matches. The CDR3 bases are TGTGCCAGCAGTCCCCGACAGGGAGCTTTCTTT. Encoded protein: CASSPRQGAFF.

This clone was observed at least ten times. A far larger clone is off by one base, so a read error is likely. The chain uses TRBV4-3 and TRBJ2-5, with a tentative D call TRBD2 (6 bases). From germline, CDR1 is LGHNA and CDR2 YSLEER. This CDR3 spans 14 amino acids. V lost 8 bases and J 3 bases, leaving 16 bases between the germline ends. The CDR3, as DNA: TGCGCCAGCCGCCCACTCCCGGGAGAAGAGACCCAGTACTTC. Its translation is CASRPLPGEETQYF.

The chain combines TRBV19 with TRBJ2-2, with D possibly matching TRBD2 (6 bases). Germline V lookup: CDR1 LNHDA, CDR2 SQIVND (reference sequence). This CDR3 region has 15 residues. V lost 5 bases, J lost 2 bases, and 12 bases lay in between. CDR3 region: CASSLAVLNTGELFF. The CDR3 DNA follows: TGTGCCAGTAGTTTAGCGGTCCTTAACACCGGGGAGCTGTTTTTT.

This chain joins TRBV9 and TRBJ1-2; 7 nucleotides match TRBD1. Looked up from germline, CDR1 is SGDLS and CDR2 is YYNGEE. CDR3 length: 15 amino acids. V shed 2 bases, J shed 0 bases, and the junction held 4 bases outside the gene matches. As DNA, the CDR3 is TGTGCCAGCAGCGTCGGACAGGTCCCTAACTATGGCTACACCTTC. It codes for CASSVGQVPNYGYTF.

The rearrangement uses TRBV3-1 (or the pseudogene TRBV3-2) and TRBJ1-1, with D unclear. The germline V gene has CDR1 LGHDT and CDR2 YNNKEL (reference sequence). This CDR3 spans 12 amino acids. The germline V and J ends were trimmed by 3 bases and 5 bases, with 7 bases remaining between them. CDR3 region: CASSHGGTEAFF. The CDR3 DNA is TGTGCCAGCAGCCATGGCGGGACTGAAGCTTTCTTT.

The rearrangement links TRBV2 to TRBJ2-3, with unresolved D. This CDR3 spans 14 amino acids. Germline V gives CDR1 SNHLY, CDR2 FYNNEI. Trimming shortened V by 6 bases and J by 2 bases, and 12 bases separated the two germline ends. The CDR3 here is CASRLTQTTDTQYF. The CDR3 DNA reads as TGTGCCAGCAGACTGACACAAACCACAGATACGCAGTATTTT.

The chain links TRBV7-9 to TRBJ1-6, with D possibly TRBD1 on 6 matching bases. Germline V gene sequence: CDR1 SEHNR, CDR2 FQNEAQ (reference sequence). The CDR3 runs to 15 residues. Trimming took off 5 bases at V and 10 bases at J, with 18 bases between the two ends. The chain's CDR3 is CASSPRDTSVSPLHF. DNA for the CDR3: TGTGCCAGCAGCCCACGGGACACCTCGGTCTCACCCCTCCACTTT.

This chain joins TRBV5-1 and TRBJ1-6; D ambiguous. V dropped 0 bases and J dropped 4 bases, with 8 bases sitting between them. The CDR3 contains 15 residues. Germline CDR1 and CDR2: SGHRS and YFSETQ. For the CDR3, the DNA is TGCGCCAGCAGCTTGGGACCGGGTTATAATTCACCCCTCCACTTT. The encoded protein is CASSLGPGYNSPLHF.

The V gene is TRBV7-9, the J gene TRBJ2-6; 9 bases line up with TRBD1. The germline V gene has CDR1 SEHNR and CDR2 FQNEAQ (reference sequence). Trimming cost V 1 base and J 4 bases; bases outside gene matches: 5. This CDR3 is 17 amino acids long. The CDR3 spells CASSLDRGRTGANVLTF. The CDR3 DNA reads TGTGCCAGCAGCTTAGACAGGGGGCGAACCGGGGCCAACGTCCTGACTTTC.

The chain employs TRBV6-4 and TRBJ1-5, with a tentative D call TRBD1 (5 bases). In germline, CDR1 is MRHNA, CDR2 SNTAGT. V was shortened by 0 bases and J by 4 bases, with 10 bases between the two germline ends. The CDR3 is 15 amino acids. The CDR3 loop reads CASSDSGLLNQPQHF. Written as DNA, the CDR3 is TGTGCCAGCAGTGACTCGGGACTGTTAAATCAGCCCCAGCATTTT.

The gene calls are TRBV18 and TRBJ2-2; 7 bases fit TRBD2. Trimming cost V 4 bases and J 0 bases; bases outside gene matches: 2. The CDR3 covers 15 residues. Germline CDR1 is KGHSH and CDR2 is LQKENI. In nucleotides, the CDR3 is TGTGCCAGCTCACTGCGGGAGCCGAACACCGGGGAGCTGTTTTTT. Residues: CASSLREPNTGELFF. Full variable domain (missing parts from reference TRBV18 and TRBJ2-2): NAGVMQNPRHLVRRRGQEARLRCSPMKGHSHVYWYRQLPEEGLKFMVYLQKENIIDESGMPKERFSAEFPKEGPSILRIQQVVRGDSAAYFCASSLREPNTGELFFGEGSRLTVL.

This chain links TRBV11-2 with TRBJ1-5; D not resolved. V lost 5 bases to trimming and J lost 0 bases, with 5 bases between them. Per germline, CDR1 SGHAT and CDR2 FQNNGV. The CDR3 spans 13 residues. The CDR3 DNA reads as TGTGCCAGCAGCCAGTATAGCAATCAGCCCCAGCATTTT. The encoded protein is CASSQYSNQPQHF. Combining the CDR3 with reference TRBV11-2 and TRBJ1-5 gives the whole variable domain EAGVAQSPRYKIIEKRQSVAFWCNPISGHATLYWYQQILGQGPKLLIQFQNNGVVDDSQLPKDRFSAERLKGVDSTLKIQPAKLEDSAVYLCASSQYSNQPQHFGDGTRLSIL.

Only one count was recorded for this clone. V is TRBV7-2 and J is TRBJ1-4, with 8 bases matching TRBD1. Germline CDR1 SGHTA, CDR2 FQGNSA. V lost 8 bases and J lost 6; bases outside the gene matches: 8. CDR3 length: 14 residues. The CDR3 coding sequence is TGTGCCAGCGGAGCAGGGGGCGCGGATGAAAAACTGTTTTTT. Translated: CASGAGGADEKLFF.

The V gene is TRBV10-3, the J gene TRBJ2-1; the match to TRBD1 covers 10 bases. The CDR3 is 13 residues long. V dropped 7 bases and J dropped 8; count of bases not matched to a gene: 5. Looked up from germline, CDR1 is ENHRY and CDR2 is SYGVKD. In DNA form, the CDR3 reads TGTGCCATCACCCGGGACAGGGGTGATGAGCAGTTCTTC. This gives the protein CAITRDRGDEQFF.

The V gene is TRBV28, the J gene TRBJ2-7; 7 bases fit TRBD2. The germline gives CDR1 MDHEN, CDR2 SYDVKM. The CDR3 runs 15 residues. Trimming cost V 6 bases and J 2 bases; bases outside gene matches: 10. This chain's CDR3 is CASRPPGGATYEQYF. The DNA for the CDR3 is TGTGCCAGCAGGCCCCCGGGGGGAGCGACCTACGAGCAGTACTTC.